Shown below are 29 T cell receptor beta chains from a single sample sequenced in a study of blood T cell repertoires in COVID-19. Here immunoSEQ multiplex PCR was the method, and the copy in TCRdb shows in-frame clones only, minus some. The sample has 45,000 to 65,000 clones; approximately 89% are singletons. Sequenced input: peripheral blood. Receptors originate from a man aged 55 to 70 with active COVID-19.

This chain links TRBV9 with TRBJ1-2, with a tentative D call TRBD1 (5 bases). CDR1 and CDR2 from the germline V gene are SGDLS and YYNGEE. The CDR3 is 13 residues long. Between the trimmed V and J ends, which lost 5 bases and 1 base, there was a span of 9 bases. The CDR3 loop is CASSSGFNYGYTF. The CDR3 DNA reads TGTGCCAGCAGTTCAGGGTTTAACTATGGCTACACCTTC.

This clone has only a few counts. The gene calls are TRBV4-3 and TRBJ1-5; unclear D gene. There are 16 residues in the CDR3. Germline CDR1 reads LGHNA; CDR2 reads YSLEER. V lost 0 bases, J lost 4 bases, and 13 bases lay in between. The CDR3 DNA follows: TGCGCCAGCAGCCAAGATTATACACCGGGTAATCAGCCCCAGCATTTT. This sequence encodes CASSQDYTPGNQPQHF.

The rearrangement uses TRBV5-1 and TRBJ2-5; the match to TRBD2 covers 12 bases. V lost 4 bases to trimming and J lost 2 bases; unmatched junction nucleotides: 6. The germline gives CDR1 SGHRS, CDR2 YFSETQ. The CDR3 totals 16 residues. This CDR3 is CASSARTSGVQETQYF. The CDR3 nucleotides read TGCGCCAGCAGCGCCAGGACTAGCGGGGTACAAGAGACCCAGTACTTC. The entire variable domain, with the rest obtained from reference TRBV5-1 and TRBJ2-5, is as follows: KAGVTQTPRYLIKTRGQQVTLSCSPISGHRSVSWYQQTPGQGLQFLFEYFSETQRNKGNFPGRFSGRQFSNSRSEMNVSTLELGDSALYLCASSARTSGVQETQYFGPGTRLLVL.

This chain connects TRBV11-2 to TRBJ2-3; unclear D gene. Germline V CDR1 and CDR2: SGHAT, FQNNGV. The germline V and J ends were trimmed by 3 bases and 4 bases, with 14 bases remaining between them. The CDR3 covers 15 residues. The CDR3 coding sequence is TGTGCCAGCAGCTTTTCCGCTACCCCGGCAGATACGCAGTATTTT. Translated, it gives CASSFSATPADTQYF. Supplemented by reference TRBV11-2 and TRBJ2-3, the full variable domain reads EAGVAQSPRYKIIEKRQSVAFWCNPISGHATLYWYQQILGQGPKLLIQFQNNGVVDDSQLPKDRFSAERLKGVDSTLKIQPAKLEDSAVYLCASSFSATPADTQYFGPGTRLTVL.

The J gene is TRBJ1-4, the V gene TRBV9; D may be TRBD1 (5 bases). Trimming removed 4 bases from V and 7 bases from J, with 14 bases in between. Germline assignment: CDR1 SGDLS and CDR2 YYNGEE. The CDR3 runs to 14 residues. CDR3 coding DNA: TGTGCCAGCAGCTCGGGGGTGGTTCCTGAAAAACTGTTTTTT. Its protein is CASSSGVVPEKLFF.

A single count supports this clone. This sequence joins TRBV6-6 and TRBJ2-7, with D possibly TRBD1 on 6 matching bases. Trimming pared 2 bases from V and 2 bases from J, leaving 10 bases between. The germline gives CDR1 MNHNY, CDR2 SVGAGI (reference sequence). The CDR3 contains 14 residues. The CDR3 region has the DNA TGTGCCAGCAGTTACAAGGACAGTGCCTACGAGCAGTACTTC. Translating it yields CASSYKDSAYEQYF.

The CDR3 bases are TGTGCCAGCAGCTTAGTGGCCGGGACTAGCGGGAGGTCAGATACGCAGTATTTT. It translates to CASSLVAGTSGRSDTQYF. The rearrangement links TRBV7-8 to TRBJ2-3; TRBD2 matches at 15 bases. Trimming took 1 base from V and 4 from J; bases not matched to a gene: 6. Germline assignment: CDR1 SGHVS and CDR2 FQNEAQ. The CDR3 is made up of 18 amino acids.

This rearrangement joins TRBV20-1 to TRBJ2-7, with 7 bases identical to TRBD1. This CDR3 region has 12 residues. Germline-derived CDR1 and CDR2 are DFQATT and SNEGSKA (reference sequence). The V and J ends lost 3 bases and 7 bases, in that order; junction bases with no gene match: 6. The CDR3 region has the DNA TGCAGTGCTAGTAGACAGGGTAGAGAGCAGTACTTC. Translated: CSASRQGREQYF.

The chain couples TRBV9 to TRBJ2-3; no definite D call. Trimming removed 2 bases from V and 0 bases from J, with 10 bases in between. This CDR3 region has 15 residues. Per germline, CDR1 SGDLS and CDR2 YYNGEE. For the CDR3, the DNA is TGTGCCAGCAGCGTTAGCAGCCTTAGCACAGATACGCAGTATTTT. Its translation is CASSVSSLSTDTQYF.

On this clone itself: At one end, the junction sequence differs from germline, possibly due to a read error. The chain combines TRBV7-7 with TRBJ2-7; 10 nucleotides line up with TRBD1. Germline CDR1 and CDR2: SSHAT and FNYEAQ (reference sequence). The CDR3 loop spans 16 amino acids. The CDR3 is CASSIPRQGAYYEQYF. The DNA of the CDR3 is TGTGCTAGCAGCATACCAAGACAGGGGGCGTACTACGAGCAGTACTTC.

This chain connects TRBV7-9 to TRBJ1-1, with D perhaps TRBD1 (5 bases). This CDR3 has 15 residues. V was trimmed by 1 base and J by 4 bases, leaving 13 bases between them. Germline V CDR1 and CDR2: SEHNR, FQNEAQ (reference sequence). CDR3 DNA sequence: TGTGCCAGCAGCTTAGTCGGGGGGTTAAGCACTGAAGCTTTCTTT. Protein sequence: CASSLVGGLSTEAFF.

This chain connects TRBV4-1 to TRBJ2-7; possible D gene TRBD1, 6 bases. The germline V and J ends were trimmed by 3 bases and 5 bases, with 20 bases remaining between them. Germline CDR1 MGHRA, CDR2 YSYEKL. The CDR3 is 16 amino acids. CDR3 residues: CASSHVLAGASNEQYF. In nucleotides, the CDR3 is TGCGCCAGCAGCCATGTTTTAGCAGGGGCGTCCAACGAGCAGTACTTC.

This clone was detected a few times. Sequence at one end of the junction differs from germline and may be a read error. The J gene is TRBJ2-2, the V gene TRBV12-3 or TRBV12-4; D remains unclear. The CDR3 is made up of 13 amino acids. CDR3 region: CASSLGQVGELFF. The CDR3, as DNA: TGTGCCAGCAGCTTAGGGCAGGTCGGGGAGCTGTTTTTT.

V and J are TRBV19 and TRBJ2-7, with D tentatively TRBD1 (5 bases). CDR3 size: 15 residues. Trimming shortened V by 3 bases and J by 3 bases, and 15 bases separated the two germline ends. The germline gives CDR1 LNHDA, CDR2 SQIVND (reference sequence). The CDR3 reads CASSIQRGPNYEQYF. The CDR3 region has the DNA TGTGCCAGTAGTATTCAAAGGGGTCCCAACTACGAGCAGTACTTC.

This chain links TRBV5-6 with TRBJ2-7; D is undetermined. V gave up 7 bases and J gave up 3 bases, with 8 bases separating them. Germline CDR1 is SGHDT and CDR2 is YYEEEE. This CDR3 spans 11 amino acids. This CDR3 reads CASSSLYEQYF. For the CDR3, the DNA is TGTGCCAGCTCGAGCCTCTACGAGCAGTACTTC.

The genes are TRBV10-2 and TRBJ2-2, with D tentatively TRBD1 (6 bases). The CDR3 extends over 13 amino acids. Germline values: CDR1 WSHSY, CDR2 SAAADI. The ends were cut back, 6 bases at V and 6 bases at J, with 11 bases in the middle. CDR3 sequence: CASREQGPGELFF. CDR3 DNA: TGCGCCAGCAGAGAACAGGGACCCGGGGAGCTGTTTTTT.

The gene calls are TRBV11-3 and TRBJ1-1; TRBD1 is a possible D gene (5 bases). Germline CDR1 SGHNT, CDR2 YENEEA. V lost 2 bases and J lost 3, with 7 bases in between. The CDR3 spans 13 residues. CDR3 amino acids: CASSLTRDTEAFF. CDR3 sequence (DNA): TGTGCCAGCAGCTTAACCAGGGACACTGAAGCTTTCTTT.

The V call is TRBV7-2, the J call TRBJ1-2; 10 bases agree with TRBD1. Trimming removed 2 bases from V and 8 bases from J; junction bases left unmatched: 11. From germline, CDR1 is SGHTA and CDR2 FQGNSA. CDR3 length: 16 amino acids. CDR3 loop: CASSLTRRQGAEGYTF. The CDR3 nucleotides are TGTGCCAGCAGCTTAACTAGGAGACAGGGGGCGGAGGGCTACACCTTC.

This clone was seen only once. V usage is TRBV11-2 and J usage is TRBJ2-5, with a tentative D call TRBD1 (5 bases). This CDR3 has 13 residues. The V and J ends lost 4 bases and 3 bases respectively, with 9 bases between them. The V gene's germline CDR1 is SGHAT and CDR2 FQNNGV. Here the CDR3 reads CASSWTREETQYF. CDR3 DNA: TGTGCCAGCAGCTGGACCAGGGAAGAGACCCAGTACTTC.

The chain couples TRBV28 to TRBJ2-5; maybe TRBD1 (6 bases). Trimming took 5 bases from V and 4 from J, leaving 14 bases between them. This CDR3 has 14 residues. Germline V gives CDR1 MDHEN, CDR2 SYDVKM. The chain's CDR3 is CASSVTGSRETQYF. The CDR3 DNA sequence: TGTGCCAGCAGTGTCACAGGGTCTAGAGAGACCCAGTACTTC.

The rearrangement joins TRBV5-1 to TRBJ2-7, with no clear D. V was trimmed by 4 bases and J by 0 bases, leaving 11 bases between them. Germline CDR1 reads SGHRS; CDR2 reads YFSETQ. The CDR3 is made up of 14 amino acids. The CDR3 DNA reads TGCGCCAGCAGCCTGACACGGTTCTCCTACGAGCAGTACTTC. Translated: CASSLTRFSYEQYF.

The chain couples TRBV3-1 (or the pseudogene TRBV3-2) to TRBJ2-3; no clear D. With 1 base removed from V and 4 bases from J, the gap between germline ends came to 6 bases. Per the germline V gene, CDR1 is LGHDT and CDR2 is YNNKEL (reference sequence). The CDR3 runs to 13 residues. Here the CDR3 reads CASSQVPADTQYF. The CDR3 region has the DNA TGTGCCAGCAGCCAAGTCCCCGCAGATACGCAGTATTTT.

The chain couples TRBV7-2 to TRBJ1-2; TRBD1 agrees at 8 bases. Trimming at V came to 5 bases and at J to 5 bases, leaving 16 bases not matched to a gene. CDR1 SGHTA and CDR2 FQGNSA come from the germline V gene. The length of the CDR3 is 17 residues. The CDR3 DNA reads TGTGCCAGCAGCCCTCGCAGGGGGCGAGTAATAGGGTATGGCTACACCTTC. Translating gives CASSPRRGRVIGYGYTF. Variable domain in full (rest from reference TRBV7-2 and TRBJ1-2): GAGVSQSPSNKVTEKGKDVELRCDPISGHTALYWYRQSLGQGLEFLIYFQGNSAPDKSGLPSDRFSAERTGGSVSTLTIQRTQQEDSAVYLCASSPRRGRVIGYGYTFGSGTRLTVV.

In its sample, this clone was seen once. The genes are TRBV7-2 and TRBJ2-7, with TRBD1 matching 8 bases. The CDR3 runs to 15 residues. Per germline, CDR1 SGHTA and CDR2 FQGNSA. V lost 5 bases to trimming and J lost 3 bases; unmatched junction nucleotides: 9. This chain's CDR3 is CASSPTTGQDYEQYF. The CDR3 DNA follows: TGTGCCAGCAGCCCCACAACGGGACAGGACTACGAGCAGTACTTC.

The V call is TRBV7-9, the J call TRBJ2-1, with 7 bases matching TRBD2. With 2 bases clipped from V and 6 bases from J, the junction kept 10 bases outside the gene matches. Germline V CDR1 and CDR2: SEHNR, FQNEAQ (reference sequence). CDR3 size: 16 residues. The CDR3 DNA is TGTGCCAGCAGCTTACCAAAAGCGGGACTTCGCAATGAGCAGTTCTTC. It is translated as CASSLPKAGLRNEQFF.

The chain uses TRBV4-3 and TRBJ2-2, with D possibly matching TRBD2 (6 bases). Trimming removed 3 bases at V and 7 bases at J, with 18 bases between. Germline loops: CDR1 LGHNA, CDR2 YSLEER. The CDR3 is 16 amino acids. Written as DNA, the CDR3 is TGCGCCAGCAGCCAGAGGGGCGTTACCGGGGGCGGGGAGCTGTTTTTT. Amino acids: CASSQRGVTGGGELFF.

The V and J genes are TRBV5-1 and TRBJ2-3; 10 bases fit TRBD2. The CDR3 runs to 15 residues. Germline loops: CDR1 SGHRS, CDR2 YFSETQ. Germline trimming cut 1 base from V and 5 bases from J; bases unmatched to any gene: 4. The CDR3 protein is CASSLRSSGRDTQYF. The CDR3 nucleotides are TGCGCCAGCAGCTTGAGATCTAGCGGGAGAGATACGCAGTATTTT. Based on the CDR3 plus reference TRBV5-1 and TRBJ2-3, the full variable domain is KAGVTQTPRYLIKTRGQQVTLSCSPISGHRSVSWYQQTPGQGLQFLFEYFSETQRNKGNFPGRFSGRQFSNSRSEMNVSTLELGDSALYLCASSLRSSGRDTQYFGPGTRLTVL.

The rearrangement joins TRBV12-3 or TRBV12-4 to TRBJ1-1, with a tentative D call TRBD1 (5 bases). The CDR3 spans 12 residues. The V end lost 6 bases, the J end lost 8 bases, and 13 bases lay between the germline ends. CDR3 bases: TGTGCCAGCAGCCCCAGCGGGGCGGAAGCTTTCTTT. Protein product: CASSPSGAEAFF.

This clone was seen just once. V and J are TRBV4-3 and TRBJ2-7; D remains ambiguous. V lost 0 bases to trimming and J lost 0 bases, with 9 bases between them. The CDR3 is 15 residues long. CDR1 and CDR2 from the germline V gene are LGHNA and YSLEER. CDR3: CASSQDPGFSYEQYF. DNA of the CDR3: TGCGCCAGCAGCCAAGATCCCGGTTTCTCCTACGAGCAGTACTTC.